This T cell receptor (beta chain) was identified in a study of blood T cell repertoires in COVID-19. This CDR3 has 15 amino acids. Germline CDR1 and CDR2: MNHEY and SMNVEV (reference sequence). The ends lost 4 bases at V and 5 bases at J; junction bases unmatched: 8. Original analysis: From reference gene primer amplification, estimates of nucleated cell counts were derived. Repertoires were generated with immunoSEQ multiplex PCR, while TCRdb's copy carries only in-frame clones and drops some. V and J calls and clone size are those listed in that table; D and trimming were worked out from the DNA. The table has about 140,000 clones, about 76% seen once.

J is TRBJ2-5 and V is TRBV27; 9 bases map to TRBD1. This receptor was identified in a human donor in a cohort sampled during active COVID-19. The source material was peripheral blood. This chain's CDR3 is CASSSTGTGFETQYF. In DNA, the CDR3 is TGTGCCAGCAGTTCCACCGGGACAGGGTTTGAGACCCAGTACTTC.